This paragraph reports one T cell receptor beta chain. What antigen it recognizes has not been identified. Base qualities are missing; no much larger clone stands one base away. CD8 naive samples consisted of CD45RO-negative cells that were positively selected for CCR7, yielding a CD45RA+CCR7+ population without TemRA cells. The donors were healthy, HIV-negative adults who had no recently reported acute infections or vaccinations. All donors were Caucasian adults living in Nashville, Tennessee, USA. After blood collection by leukapheresis, PBMCs were isolated using Ficoll-Histopaque density gradient centrifugation and then cryopreserved in the vapor phase of liquid nitrogen. Analytical flow cytometry was used to check the purity and quantity of each magnetically sorted T cell population. Genomic DNA was isolated from every sorted fraction and measured by UV absorbance on a Nanodrop 2000c. Relative to germline, V is missing 6 bases and J is missing 3 bases, with 8 bases of the junction outside any gene match. Looking up the germline V gene (reference sequence) yields CDR1 SEHNR and CDR2 FQNEAQ. CDR3 length: 15 amino acids, cysteine to phenylalanine. The CDR3 DNA has 45 bases and is translated from base 1.

These data belong to a study of shared clonotypes between healthy human individuals (TCRdb year 2020). Turning to the overall study: The cohort comprised a couple of women and three men aged 18 to 49 years. To increase sequencing depth and limit assay-specific biases, different laboratories used diverse techniques to prepare libraries and sequence TCR repertoires. Blood TCR repertoires of roughly five healthy adults were deeply sequenced to estimate repertoire size and the extent of clonotype sharing between individuals. For each donor, CD4 naive and CD4 memory were each given three plates, CD8 naive was given two plates, and CD8 memory was given one plate. Between about 0.85 and 9.5 billion PBMCs per donor were obtained by leukapheresis.

Using the deep immunoSEQ assay, TCR CDR3 regions were amplified from genomic DNA by multiplex PCR. Genomic DNA extracted from each cell subset was distributed evenly over all wells of several immunoSEQ 96-well plates, and each plate served as one replicate. For sorted subsets, 150 to 250 ng genomic DNA, equal to about 30,000 T cell genomes, was loaded into each replicate PCR. Purified libraries were quantified with a Qubit 3.0 fluorometer, sized on a Bioanalyzer 2100, and re-quantified with the KAPA Library Quantification kit. A separate single-read 150-cycle Illumina NextSeq 550 flow cell was used to sequence each immunoSEQ 96-well plate. On the study's bioinformatics: Because only junctional sequences without quality scores were contained in the immunoSEQ output, filtering matching that applied to full-length reads could not be performed. Sequences were annotated with PyIR, a Python wrapper for IgBLAST v1.9, using IMGT germline references to assign V/J genes and CDR3. Any read was removed if the V/J assignment was weak (E-value above 1e-6), the CDR3 was missing, or the read contained stop codons, out-of-frame junctions, or ambiguous translated residues. A V3J clonotype was defined by an identical inferred V gene, J gene, and CDR3 amino acid sequence. To compute the percentage overlap between repertoires, the number of shared unique clonotypes was divided by the size of the smaller repertoire. Richness of each repertoire was evaluated using RTK rarefaction, the Chao1 estimator, and Recon v2.1 estimates of unobserved clonotypes. Generation probabilities for all TCRbeta clonotypes obtained by the gDNA method from a handful of donors were computed using OLGA. In TCRdb, the immuneACCESS table is reduced to in-frame sequences with V and J assigned. These tables do not hold every clone; where another copy was compared, an unresolved V gene accounts for under half, and the others remain unexplained. Clone size and V and J calls were adopted from that table, with D and trimming inferred from the DNA. Within this sample are about 2,100,000 clones, with roughly 91% of them counted one time only. The ten largest account for more than 1.5% of the sample.

The paper's findings and limits, for the study overall: Because the study included a small number of donors, the genetic and exposure-history diversity represented was limited. Rarefaction of sorted-subset datasets indicated incomplete sequencing despite the large sequencing depth. Naive subsets generally had larger estimated clonotype richness than memory subsets did. Higher generation probabilities were observed for clonotypes shared by all four sorted-subset donors than for non-shared clonotypes. Sharing across four donors was observed for approximately 5% of naive CD4, around 3.5% of naive CD8, over 2% of memory CD4, and roughly 0.4% of memory CD8 clonotypes. Pairwise subsampling indicated that sequencing depth was expected to affect the degree of clonotype sharing among donors. Sampling was restricted to blood, and TCR repertoires in tissues likely differ from the TCR repertoires found in blood.

The V gene is TRBV7-9 and the J gene is TRBJ2-1, with 7 bases matching TRBD2. The origin of this receptor is a man aged 18 to 29 in good health. Some clones in this sample may be carry-over from other donors' samples. Sequenced material: naive CD8+ T cells from PBMCs. The cell subset or site label of this sample denotes: CD45RA+CCR7+. In nucleotides, the sequence is TGTGCCAGCAGTTCCACTAGCGCCCTCTACAATGAGCAGTTCTTC. Its translation is CASSSTSALYNEQFF.